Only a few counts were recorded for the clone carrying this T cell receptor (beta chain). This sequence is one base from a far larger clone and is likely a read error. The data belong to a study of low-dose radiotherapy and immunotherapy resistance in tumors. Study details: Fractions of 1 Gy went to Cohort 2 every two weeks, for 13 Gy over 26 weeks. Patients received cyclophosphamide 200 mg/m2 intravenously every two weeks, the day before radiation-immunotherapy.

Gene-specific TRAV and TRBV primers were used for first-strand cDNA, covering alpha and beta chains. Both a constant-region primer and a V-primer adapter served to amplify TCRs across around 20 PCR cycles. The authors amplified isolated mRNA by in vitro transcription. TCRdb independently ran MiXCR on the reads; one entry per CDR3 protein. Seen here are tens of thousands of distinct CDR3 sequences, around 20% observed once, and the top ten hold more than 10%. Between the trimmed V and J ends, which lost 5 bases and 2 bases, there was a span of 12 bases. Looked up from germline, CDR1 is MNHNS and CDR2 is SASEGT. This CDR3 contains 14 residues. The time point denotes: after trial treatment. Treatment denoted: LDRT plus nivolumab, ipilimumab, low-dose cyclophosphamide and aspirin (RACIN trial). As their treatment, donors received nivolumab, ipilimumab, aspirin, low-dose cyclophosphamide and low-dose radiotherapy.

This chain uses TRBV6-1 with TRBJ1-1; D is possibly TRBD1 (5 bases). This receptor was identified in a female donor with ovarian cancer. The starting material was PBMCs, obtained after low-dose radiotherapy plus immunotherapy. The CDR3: CASSQGPLNTEAFF. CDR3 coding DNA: TGTGCCAGCAGTCAGGGACCGTTAAACACTGAAGCTTTCTTT.